What follows are 12 T cell receptor beta chains derived from one specimen sequenced in a study of post-analysis software for immune sequencing data. Unique molecular identifiers were built into the TCR beta cDNA libraries. TCRdb called the PCR reads again in MiXCR, with one record for every CDR3 protein. The sample lists some 690,000 distinct CDR3 sequences, 25% to 30% seen once, with around 0.56% in the top ten. General observations from the study: Compared with controls, patients had more of about 5 TRBV segments, including TRBV5-6, TRBV5-1 and TRBV20-1.

What these receptors recognize is not known. Sequencing was carried out using blood. These receptors all come from a girl aged 5-17 years with multiple sclerosis.

This sequence joins TRBV18 and TRBJ1-2; D remains unclear. Trimming left V 3 bases short and J 5 bases short, with 16 bases between. This CDR3 region has 15 residues. CDR1 is KGHSH and CDR2 is LQKENI in the germline V gene. The DNA of the CDR3 is TGTGCCAGCTCACCTTCCCCAGGAGGGATTTATGGCTACACCTTC. Translated, it gives CASSPSPGGIYGYTF.

This clonotype was found a few times. The chain uses TRBV9 and TRBJ2-3; TRBD2 aligns across 9 bases. The V gene end was trimmed by 3 bases and the J gene end by 4 bases; junction bases not matched to a gene: 6. CDR1 SGDLS and CDR2 YYNGEE come from the germline V gene. The CDR3 spans 15 residues. The CDR3 nucleotides read TGTGCCAGCAGCGAAAATAGCGGGGGCTCAGATACGCAGTATTTT. This gives the protein CASSENSGGSDTQYF.

The J gene is TRBJ2-1, the V gene TRBV28, with 16 positions matching TRBD2. The CDR3 loop spans 17 amino acids. V dropped 10 bases and J dropped 14; count of bases not matched to a gene: 20. Looked up from germline, CDR1 is MDHEN and CDR2 is SYDVKM. As DNA, the CDR3 is TGTGCCACCGAACCCCGAAAGACCGGGACTAGCGGGAGGGCGGAGTTCTTC. As protein: CATEPRKTGTSGRAEFF.

This clonotype was observed a few times. The chain recombines TRBV29-1 with TRBJ2-2; 8 positions match TRBD2. With V trimmed by 4 bases and J by 3 bases, 7 bases remained unmatched. The CDR3 is 15 residues long. Germline V gives CDR1 SQVTM, CDR2 ANQGSEA. The CDR3 sequence: CSVVISGGYTGELFF. As DNA, the CDR3 is TGCAGCGTTGTTATTTCGGGGGGGTACACCGGGGAGCTGTTTTTT.

As regards this clonotype: A much bigger clone sits one base away, suggesting this may be a read error. Here the CDR3 reads CTSSLGLQETQYF. As DNA, the CDR3 is TGTACCAGCAGCCTAGGACTCCAAGAGACCCAGTACTTC. The rearrangement joins TRBV7-2 to TRBJ2-5; a possible D gene is TRBD2 (5 bases). CDR1 and CDR2 (germline): SGHTA, FQGNSA. V lost 5 bases and J lost 1, with 8 bases in between. CDR3 length equals 13 residues.

V gene TRBV14 combines with J gene TRBJ2-1; 15 positions agree with TRBD2. The length of the CDR3 is 15 residues. CDR1 and CDR2 (germline): SGHDN, FVKESK. Losses at the gene ends were 4 bases for V and 8 bases for J; bases not matched to a gene: 3. CDR3 DNA: TGTGCCAGCAGCCTCGGGACTAGCGGGAGGTATGAGCAGTTCTTC. Translation: CASSLGTSGRYEQFF.

The CDR3, as DNA: TGCGCCAGCAGCCAAGAAGCAGGGGGCGCACCTAATGAAAAACTGTTTTTT. Residues: CASSQEAGGAPNEKLFF. This chain joins TRBV4-1 and TRBJ1-4, with 8 bases identical to TRBD1. CDR3 length: 17 residues. CDR1 is MGHRA, CDR2 YSYEKL, per germline. Losses at the gene ends were 0 bases for V and 3 bases for J; bases not matched to a gene: 6.

This clonotype appeared a few times. The rearrangement uses TRBV10-3 and TRBJ1-6, with TRBD1 matching over 7 bases. Trimming cost V 8 bases and J 7 bases; bases outside gene matches: 5. Germline CDR1 and CDR2: ENHRY and SYGVKD. The CDR3 totals 13 residues. Here the CDR3 DNA reads TGTGCCATCGGGGGGACAGCCAATTCACCCCTCCACTTT. It codes for CAIGGTANSPLHF.

The chain couples TRBV28 to TRBJ1-3, with no clear D. CDR1 and CDR2 from the germline V gene are MDHEN and SYDVKM. The CDR3 runs to 13 residues. V was trimmed by 6 bases and J by 2 bases, leaving 8 bases between them. The CDR3 region is CASSSPAGNTIYF. The CDR3, as DNA: TGTGCCAGCAGCAGTCCCGCTGGAAACACCATATATTTT.

A single count supports this clonotype. This may arise from a read error, as a much more abundant clone is one base away. The gene calls are TRBV7-2 and TRBJ2-5; D unresolved. The CDR3 contains 13 residues. Trimming took off 1 base at V and 5 bases at J, with 8 bases between the two ends. CDR1 SGHTA and CDR2 FQGNSA come from the germline V gene. In DNA, the CDR3 is TGTGCCAGCAGCTTAGTTGACGTTGAGACCCAGTACTTC. Its protein product is CASSLVDVETQYF.

The V call is TRBV6-4, the J call TRBJ1-3; 9 bases align to TRBD1. The length of the CDR3 is 15 residues. The V gene's germline CDR1 is MRHNA and CDR2 SNTAGT. V shed 7 bases and J 4 bases; nucleotides not matched to a gene: 8. In DNA form, the CDR3 reads TGTGCCAGCACTAAGGACAGGGGAGTCGGAAACACCATATATTTT. Its protein product is CASTKDRGVGNTIYF.

This clonotype has more than one count but fewer than ten. The gene calls are TRBV2 and TRBJ2-3; 8 positions match TRBD2. CDR1 SNHLY and CDR2 FYNNEI come from the germline V gene. This CDR3 spans 13 amino acids. Losses at the gene ends were 11 bases for V and 1 base for J; bases not matched to a gene: 5. This CDR3 reads CASTGGGTDTQYF. The CDR3 DNA reads TGTGCCTCAACGGGGGGGGGCACAGATACGCAGTATTTT.